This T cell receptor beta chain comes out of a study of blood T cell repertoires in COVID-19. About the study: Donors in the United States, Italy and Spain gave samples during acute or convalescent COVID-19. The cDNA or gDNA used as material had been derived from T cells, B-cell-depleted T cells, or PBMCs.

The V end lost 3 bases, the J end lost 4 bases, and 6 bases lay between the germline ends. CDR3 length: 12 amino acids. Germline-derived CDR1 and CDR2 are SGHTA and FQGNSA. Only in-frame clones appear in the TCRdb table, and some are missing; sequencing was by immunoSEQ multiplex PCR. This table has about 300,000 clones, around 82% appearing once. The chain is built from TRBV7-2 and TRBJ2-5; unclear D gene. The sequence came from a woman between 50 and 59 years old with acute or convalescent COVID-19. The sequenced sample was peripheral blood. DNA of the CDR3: TGTGCCAGCAGCTTCCGCGGAGAGACCCAGTACTTC. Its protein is CASSFRGETQYF. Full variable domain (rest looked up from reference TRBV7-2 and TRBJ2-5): GAGVSQSPSNKVTEKGKDVELRCDPISGHTALYWYRQSLGQGLEFLIYFQGNSAPDKSGLPSDRFSAERTGGSVSTLTIQRTQQEDSAVYLCASSFRGETQYFGPGTRLLVL.